This TCR beta chain comes out of a study of blood T cell repertoires in COVID-19. Study background: From the United States, Italy and Spain came samples of acute and convalescent COVID-19. The analysed material was cDNA or gDNA that came from T cells, B-cell-depleted T cells, or PBMCs.

The repertoire was sequenced with immunoSEQ multiplex PCR; TCRdb's copy has only in-frame clones and lacks some. The sample has some 190,000 clones; approximately 73% are singletons. The ends lost 4 bases at V and 5 bases at J; junction bases unmatched: 6. The CDR3 spans 14 residues. CDR1 and CDR2 (germline): LGHNA, YSLEER. The study recruited people aged about 18 to 95 years across more than 20 US areas. Researchers sorted participants into cohorts using their self-reported clinical history. The receptor was derived from a woman between 50 and 59 years old with acute COVID-19. The sequenced sample consisted of PBMCs or T cells enriched from blood (not recorded which). The chain has TRBV4-3 and TRBJ1-2, with 8 positions matching TRBD1. For the CDR3, the DNA is TGCGCCAGCAGCCCAGGGGGCGCAAGGTATGGCTACACCTTC. It encodes CASSPGGARYGYTF.